This T cell receptor beta chain was profiled in a study of blood T cell repertoires in COVID-19 (dated by TCRdb to about 2020). A note on the overall study: Samples covering the acute and convalescent phases of COVID-19 were provided by collaborators in the United States, Italy and Spain. The sample metadata nearly always contained a de-identified subject ID, COVID-19 status, age in years and sex. Where available, HLA class I and class II types were taken from metadata supplied by the sample provider and were not determined by assay-based typing. The samples were drawn from the first 160 participants of the ongoing ImmuneRACE study and from over a thousand subjects provided by 6 global collaborators. Deeply sampled blood TCRbeta repertoires from subjects exposed to, actively infected with, or recovered from COVID-19 were included in the dataset. The prospective study material was composed of cDNA or gDNA derived from T cells, B-cell-depleted T cells, or PBMCs. A freely available public database, intended as a resource for researchers studying the immune response to SARS-CoV-2, is where the repertoires were released. The paper's findings and limits, for the study overall: The quantity of clinical and demographic metadata differed by source and by participant and was supplied without curation.

In Seattle, one collaborating source enrolled patients while the infection was active and tracked those patients longitudinally over the course of disease. The collaborating institutions used their own protocols to collect whole blood in K2EDTA tubes. For TCRbeta analysis, collaborators shipped samples in one of three forms: frozen whole blood, isolated PBMCs, or DNA extracted from either of those sample types. TCRbeta CDR3 regions were amplified from genomic DNA using the immunoSEQ Assay, a bias-controlled multiplex PCR. Per the source publication's procedure: Within the assay, amplification of reference gene primers was used to estimate how many nucleated cells each sample contained. To quantify the absolute abundance of each unique TCRbeta CDR3 rearrangement, sequence reads were collapsed and filtered. For each sample, productive Simpson clonality was calculated as the square root of Simpson's diversity index over productive rearrangements. Not all clones reach the TCRdb copy of this immuneACCESS table, which keeps in-frame sequences only. Checked studies attribute under half of the gap to unresolved V genes and leave the rest unexplained. V, J and clone size are taken as reported in that table, and D and trimming were inferred from the DNA itself. The sample includes about 240,000 clones, with around 81% observed a single time. 7.5% to 8% of the sample lies in the top ten.

From the cysteine up to the phenylalanine, the CDR3 has a length of 13 residues. CDR3 DNA is the only sequence kept; it has 39 bases, read in frame from the first base. At the junction V is shortened by 7 bases and J by 1 base; bases outside the gene matches: 3. The germline V gene encodes CDR1 LNHDA and CDR2 SQIVND (reference sequence). Concerning this clone: Its antigen is unknown. No much larger clonotype is one base removed from it; base qualities were not supplied.

Input material: peripheral blood. The sequence links TRBV19 to TRBJ2-7; 8 bases in the middle match TRBD1. The origin of this receptor is an elderly woman with COVID-19, enrolled during active disease. This receptor has the CDR3 CASMDRASYEQYF. The DNA sequence reads TGTGCCAGTATGGACAGGGCATCCTACGAGCAGTACTTC.